The source of this T cell receptor (beta chain) is a study of shared clonotypes between healthy human individuals. Generated by immunoSEQ multiplex PCR, the TCRdb table keeps only in-frame clones and is missing some. Here the sample spans around 720,000 clones, roughly 73% being singletons. Whole-study findings and limits: Sharing across four donors was highest in naive CD4 (approximately 5%) and lowest in memory CD8 (roughly 0.4%). Across subsets, estimated richness was generally greater for naive than for memory populations.

To note about this clone: The antigen is undetermined.

Germline V lookup: CDR1 GTSNPN, CDR2 SVGIG (reference sequence). The CDR3 contains 14 residues. V lost 4 bases to trimming and J lost 6 bases; unmatched junction nucleotides: 4. The chain carries TRBV30 and TRBJ2-7, with 15 bases matching TRBD2. The receptor was isolated from a woman aged 30 to 39 in good health. Sequenced: memory CD4+ T cells sorted from blood. Indicated subset: CD45RA-negative fraction. CDR3 region: CAWTPGLAGGEQYF. For the CDR3, the DNA is TGTGCCTGGACCCCGGGACTAGCGGGAGGCGAGCAGTACTTC.